This T cell receptor beta chain originates from a study of shared clonotypes between healthy human individuals (dated by TCRdb to 2018 to 2021). In the study overall: A few men and a couple of women, aged 18 to 49 years, made up the cohort. Between about 0.8 and 9.5 billion PBMCs per donor were obtained by leukapheresis. Libraries were prepared and TCR repertoires were sequenced by different laboratories using diverse techniques, in order to increase sequencing depth and limit assay-specific biases. The study deeply sequenced blood TCR repertoires of five healthy adults to estimate repertoire size and the extent of clonotype sharing between individuals. For each donor, CD4 naive and CD4 memory were each given three plates, CD8 naive was given two plates, and CD8 memory was given one plate.

CDR1 and CDR2 are read off the germline V gene as ENHRY and SYGVKD. The CDR3, from cysteine to phenylalanine, totals 15 residues. Only the CDR3 part of the read is kept: 45 bases, read in frame from the first base. V drops 10 bases and J drops 2 bases, leaving 20 bases in between. Using the deep immunoSEQ assay, TCR CDR3 regions were amplified from genomic DNA by multiplex PCR. For each cell subset, the extracted genomic DNA was distributed evenly across all wells of several immunoSEQ 96-well plates, and each plate served as one replicate. For sorted subsets, 200 to 250 ng of genomic DNA, equivalent to some 30,000 T cell genomes, went into each replicate PCR. Purified libraries were measured with a Qubit 3.0 fluorometer, size-checked on a Bioanalyzer 2100, and measured again with the KAPA Library Quantification kit. A separate single-read 150-cycle Illumina NextSeq 550 flow cell was used to sequence each immunoSEQ 96-well plate. Concerning the study's data processing: The immunoSEQ output contained only junctional sequences without quality scores, so filtering could not match that applied to full-length reads. Sequences were annotated with PyIR, a Python wrapper for IgBLAST v1.9, using IMGT germline references to assign V/J genes and CDR3. Reads were removed for weak V/J assignments (E-value above 1e-6), missing CDR3, stop codons, out-of-frame junctions, or ambiguous translated residues. V3J clonotypes were defined by identical inferred V gene, J gene, and CDR3 amino acid sequence. The percentage overlap between two repertoires was calculated by dividing the number of shared unique clonotypes by the size of the smaller repertoire. Richness of each repertoire was evaluated using RTK rarefaction, the Chao1 estimator, and Recon v2.1 estimates of unobserved clonotypes. OLGA was used to compute generation probabilities for all TCRbeta clonotypes that the gDNA method yielded from a handful of donors. Entries here come from immuneACCESS through TCRdb and include only in-frame sequences with V and J called. Some clones fail to appear in such tables; in the studies checked, an unresolved V gene covers under half of the shortfall, and the cause of the remainder is unknown. V, J and clone size are those of that table, while D and trimming were read from the DNA. A total of hundreds of thousands of clones appear in this sample, under 80% of them only once. About 9.4% of the sample lies in the top ten.

Comment on this clone: Its antigen remains undetermined. Base qualities were left out, and no much larger clone turns up one base away.

Donors were healthy HIV-negative adults with no recently reported acute infections or vaccinations. All donors were Caucasian adults living in Nashville, Tennessee, USA. CD4+ T cells were enriched through magnetic negative selection, after which naive cells were positively selected on CD45RA and the remaining negative fraction served as the memory subset. Blood was collected by leukapheresis, and PBMCs were isolated by Ficoll-Histopaque density gradient centrifugation and then cryopreserved in liquid nitrogen vapor phase. Analytical flow cytometry was used to check the purity and quantity of each magnetically sorted T cell population. Genomic DNA was isolated from each sorted fraction and quantified by UV absorbance on a Nanodrop 2000c. The investigation overall reported the following: Rarefaction of sorted-subset datasets indicated incomplete sequencing despite the large sequencing depth. The small number of donors limited the genetic and exposure-history diversity represented. Sharing across a few donors was observed for roughly 5% of naive CD4, 3.5% of naive CD8, around 2.5% of memory CD4, and around 0.42% of memory CD8 clonotypes. Higher generation probabilities were observed for clonotypes shared by all four sorted-subset donors than for non-shared clonotypes. Sampling was limited to blood, and TCR repertoires in tissue likely differ from TCR repertoires in blood. Naive subsets generally had larger estimated clonotype richness than memory subsets did. Pairwise subsampling led to the expectation that sequencing depth would affect the degree of clonotype sharing among donors.

Sequenced sample: memory CD4+ T cells sorted from blood. Sample cell subset or site, as interpreted from the label and publication: CD45RA-negative fraction. This chain joins TRBV10-3 to TRBJ1-1; a tentative D match to TRBD1 spans 5 bases. The sequence came from a man aged 25 to 45 in good health. The CDR3 in this case is CATNSRGQTNTEAFF. The DNA reads TGTGCCACAAACTCAAGGGGTCAGACAAACACTGAAGCTTTCTTT.